The sequence of this T cell receptor (beta chain) was determined in a study of memory CD4+ T cells and cytomegalovirus serostatus. Study details: This sample comes from healthy Belgian adults, fewer than ten CMV seropositive, around 26 seronegative. Whole-study results and caveats: Suggested: most of the CMV-linked TCR signature lies in CD4+ memory cells.

This CDR3 spans 15 amino acids. V lost 4 bases and J 6 bases, leaving 15 bases between the germline ends. The V gene's germline CDR1 is MNHEY and CDR2 SVGAGI. The sort gate was single viable CD3+CD4+CD8-CD45RO+ cells for memory CD4+ T cells. Positive selection with CD4 microbeads enriched total CD4+ T cells. Produced via immunoSEQ multiplex PCR; TCRdb's table is partial and in-frame only. The table lists around 99,000 clones, 80% of them singletons. In regard to this clone: Its antigen is currently unknown.

The origin of this receptor is an adult in good health and CMV-seropositive. This rearrangement joins TRBV6-5 to TRBJ2-2; tentative D call: TRBD2 (6 bases). The sequenced sample consisted of memory CD4+ T cells from blood. The CDR3 DNA reads as TGTGCCAGCAGTTTAAACTGGAGGGCCCCCGGGGAGCTGTTTTTT. Residues: CASSLNWRAPGELFF.